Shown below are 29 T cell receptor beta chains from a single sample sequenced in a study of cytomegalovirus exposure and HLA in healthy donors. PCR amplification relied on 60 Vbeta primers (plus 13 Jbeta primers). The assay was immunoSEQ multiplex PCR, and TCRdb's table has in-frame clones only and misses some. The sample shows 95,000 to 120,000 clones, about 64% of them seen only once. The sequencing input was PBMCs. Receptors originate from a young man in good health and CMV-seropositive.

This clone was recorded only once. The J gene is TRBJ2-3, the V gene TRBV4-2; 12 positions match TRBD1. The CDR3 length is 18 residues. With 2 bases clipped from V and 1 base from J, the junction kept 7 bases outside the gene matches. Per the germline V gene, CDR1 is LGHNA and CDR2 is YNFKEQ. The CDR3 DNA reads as TGTGCCAGCAGCCAACCCGGGACAGGGGGCCGGGGCACAGATACGCAGTATTTT. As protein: CASSQPGTGGRGTDTQYF.

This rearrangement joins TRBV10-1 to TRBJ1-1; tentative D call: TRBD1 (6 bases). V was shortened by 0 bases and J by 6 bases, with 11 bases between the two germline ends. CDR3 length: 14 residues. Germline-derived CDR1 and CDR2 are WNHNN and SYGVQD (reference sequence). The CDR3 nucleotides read TGCGCCAGCAGTGAGTCGACAGGCTCCCCTGAAGCTTTCTTT. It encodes CASSESTGSPEAFF.

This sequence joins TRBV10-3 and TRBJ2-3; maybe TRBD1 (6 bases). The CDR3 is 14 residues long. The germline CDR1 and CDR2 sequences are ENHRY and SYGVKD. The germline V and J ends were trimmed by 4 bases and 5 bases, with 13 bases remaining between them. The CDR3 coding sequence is TGTGCCATCAGTGGTCAGGGGCTCGGAGATACGCAGTATTTT. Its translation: CAISGQGLGDTQYF.

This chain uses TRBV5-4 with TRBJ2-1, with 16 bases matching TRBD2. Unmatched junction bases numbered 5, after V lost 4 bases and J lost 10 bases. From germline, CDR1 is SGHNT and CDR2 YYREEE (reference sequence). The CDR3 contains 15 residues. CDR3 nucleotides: TGTGCCAGCAGCAGGGGGACTAGCGGGGGGGGAGAGCAGTTCTTC. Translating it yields CASSRGTSGGGEQFF.

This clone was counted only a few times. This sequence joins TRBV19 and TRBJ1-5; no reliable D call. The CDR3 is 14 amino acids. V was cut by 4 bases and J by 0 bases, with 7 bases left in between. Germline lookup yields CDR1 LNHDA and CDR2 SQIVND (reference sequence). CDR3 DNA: TGTGCCAGTAGTACCCCTACTAGCAATCAGCCCCAGCATTTT. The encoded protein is CASSTPTSNQPQHF.

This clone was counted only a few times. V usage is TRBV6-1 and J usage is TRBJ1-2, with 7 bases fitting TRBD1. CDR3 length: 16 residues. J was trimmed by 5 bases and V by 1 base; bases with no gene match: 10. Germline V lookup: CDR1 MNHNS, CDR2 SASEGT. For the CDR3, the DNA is TGTGCCAGCAGTGAAGGGGTGTGGACAGGACCTTATGGCTACACCTTC. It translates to CASSEGVWTGPYGYTF.

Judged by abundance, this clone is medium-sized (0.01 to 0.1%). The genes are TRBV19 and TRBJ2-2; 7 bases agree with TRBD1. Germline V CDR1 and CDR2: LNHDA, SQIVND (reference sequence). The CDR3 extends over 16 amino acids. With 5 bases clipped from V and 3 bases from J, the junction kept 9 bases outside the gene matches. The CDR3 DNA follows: TGTGCCAGTAGTCCCCCGACAGGGCTCTACACCGGGGAGCTGTTTTTT. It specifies CASSPPTGLYTGELFF.

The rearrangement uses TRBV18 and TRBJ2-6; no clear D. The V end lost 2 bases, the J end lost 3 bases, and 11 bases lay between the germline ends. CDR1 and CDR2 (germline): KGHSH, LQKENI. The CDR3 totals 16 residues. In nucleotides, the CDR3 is TGTGCCAGCTCACCATCCCTCTTAGATGGGGCCAACGTCCTGACTTTC. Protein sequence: CASSPSLLDGANVLTF. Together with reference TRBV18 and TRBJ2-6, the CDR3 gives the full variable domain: NAGVMQNPRHLVRRRGQEARLRCSPMKGHSHVYWYRQLPEEGLKFMVYLQKENIIDESGMPKERFSAEFPKEGPSILRIQQVVRGDSAAYFCASSPSLLDGANVLTFGAGSRLTVL.

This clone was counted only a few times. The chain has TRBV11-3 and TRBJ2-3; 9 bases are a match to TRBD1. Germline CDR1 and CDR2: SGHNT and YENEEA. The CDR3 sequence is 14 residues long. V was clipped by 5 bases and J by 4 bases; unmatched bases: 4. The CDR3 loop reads CASSQGQGADTQYF. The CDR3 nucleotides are TGTGCCAGCAGCCAGGGACAGGGAGCAGATACGCAGTATTTT.

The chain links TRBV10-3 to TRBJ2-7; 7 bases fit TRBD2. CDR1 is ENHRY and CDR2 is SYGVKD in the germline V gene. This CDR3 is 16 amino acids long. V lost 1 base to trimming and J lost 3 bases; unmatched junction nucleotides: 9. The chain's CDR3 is CAISEYGGILFYEQYV. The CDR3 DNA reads TGTGCCATCAGTGAGTACGGGGGGATCCTCTTCTACGAGCAGTACGTC.

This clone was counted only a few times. CDR3 amino acids: CASSLGQGIWSNQPQHF. The CDR3, as DNA: TGTGCCAGTAGTCTGGGACAGGGTATATGGAGCAATCAGCCCCAGCATTTT. V gene TRBV19 combines with J gene TRBJ1-5; TRBD1 matches at 9 bases. The V gene's germline CDR1 is LNHDA and CDR2 SQIVND (reference sequence). CDR3 size: 17 residues. V gave up 5 bases and J gave up 1 base; unmatched junction bases: 9.

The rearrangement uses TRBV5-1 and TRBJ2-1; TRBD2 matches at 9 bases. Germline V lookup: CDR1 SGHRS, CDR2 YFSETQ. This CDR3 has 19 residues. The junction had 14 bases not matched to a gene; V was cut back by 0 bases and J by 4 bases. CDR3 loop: CASSLERGRGGPGYNEQFF. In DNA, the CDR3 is TGCGCCAGCAGCTTGGAAAGGGGGCGGGGGGGGCCGGGGTACAATGAGCAGTTCTTC.

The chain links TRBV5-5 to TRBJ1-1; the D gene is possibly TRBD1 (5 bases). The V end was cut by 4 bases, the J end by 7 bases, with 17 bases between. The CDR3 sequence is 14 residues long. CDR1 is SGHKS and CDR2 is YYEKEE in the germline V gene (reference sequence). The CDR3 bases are TGTGCCAGCAGCCGGTGGGGGGGTACAGTTGAAGCTTTCTTT. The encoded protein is CASSRWGGTVEAFF.

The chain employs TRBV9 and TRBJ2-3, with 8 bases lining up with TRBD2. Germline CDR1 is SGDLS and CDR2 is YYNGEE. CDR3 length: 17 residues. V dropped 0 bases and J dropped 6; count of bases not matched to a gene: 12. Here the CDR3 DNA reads TGTGCCAGCAGCGTAGCGGTAGCGGGGTTGCCCCTGGATACGCAGTATTTT. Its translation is CASSVAVAGLPLDTQYF.

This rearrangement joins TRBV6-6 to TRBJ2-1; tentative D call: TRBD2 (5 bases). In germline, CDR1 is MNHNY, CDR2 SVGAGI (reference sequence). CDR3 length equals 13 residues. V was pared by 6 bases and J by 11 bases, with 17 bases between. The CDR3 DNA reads TGTGCCAGCAGCCTCGGTACCGGGATCCAGCAGTTCTTC. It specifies CASSLGTGIQQFF.

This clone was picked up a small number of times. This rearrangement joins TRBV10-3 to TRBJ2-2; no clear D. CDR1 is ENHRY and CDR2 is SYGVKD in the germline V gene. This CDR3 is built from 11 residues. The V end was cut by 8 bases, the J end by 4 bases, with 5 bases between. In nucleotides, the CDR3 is TGTGCCATCTCCGGCACCGGGGAGCTGTTTTTT. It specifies CAISGTGELFF.

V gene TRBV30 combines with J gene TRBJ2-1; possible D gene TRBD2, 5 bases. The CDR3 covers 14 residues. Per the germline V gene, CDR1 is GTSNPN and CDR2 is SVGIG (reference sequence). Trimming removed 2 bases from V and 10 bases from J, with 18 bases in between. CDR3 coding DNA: TGTGCCTGGAGTCCTCAAGGACTTCGCGGGGAGCAGTTCTTC. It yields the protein CAWSPQGLRGEQFF.

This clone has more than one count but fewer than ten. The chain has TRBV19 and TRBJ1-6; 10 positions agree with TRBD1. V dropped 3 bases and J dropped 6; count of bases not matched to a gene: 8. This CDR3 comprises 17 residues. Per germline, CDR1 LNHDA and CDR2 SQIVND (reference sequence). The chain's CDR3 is CASSIIPRDRGNSPLHF. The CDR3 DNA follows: TGTGCCAGTAGTATCATCCCCCGGGACAGGGGTAATTCACCCCTCCACTTT.

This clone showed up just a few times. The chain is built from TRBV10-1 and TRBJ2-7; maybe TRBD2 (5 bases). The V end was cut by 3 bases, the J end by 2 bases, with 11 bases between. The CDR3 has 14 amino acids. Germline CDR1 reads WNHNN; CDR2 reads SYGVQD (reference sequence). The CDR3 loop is CASSDFVATYEQYV. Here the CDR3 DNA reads TGCGCCAGCAGTGACTTCGTAGCGACCTACGAGCAGTACGTC.

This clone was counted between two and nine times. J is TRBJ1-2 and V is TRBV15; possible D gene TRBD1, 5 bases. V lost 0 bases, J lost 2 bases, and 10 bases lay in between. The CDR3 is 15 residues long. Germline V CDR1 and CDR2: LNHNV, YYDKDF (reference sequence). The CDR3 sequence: CATSRDSTANYGYTF. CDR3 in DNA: TGTGCCACCAGCAGAGATTCGACAGCCAACTATGGCTACACCTTC. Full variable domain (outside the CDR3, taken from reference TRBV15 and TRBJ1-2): DAMVIQNPRYQVTQFGKPVTLSCSQTLNHNVMYWYQQKSSQAPKLLFHYYDKDFNNEADTPDNFQSRRPNTSFCFLDIRSPGLGDTAMYLCATSRDSTANYGYTFGSGTRLTVV.

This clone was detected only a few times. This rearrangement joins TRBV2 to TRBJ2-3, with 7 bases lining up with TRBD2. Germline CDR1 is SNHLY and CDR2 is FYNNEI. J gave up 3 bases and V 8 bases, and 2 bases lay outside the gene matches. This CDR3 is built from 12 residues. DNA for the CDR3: TGTGCCAGCGGGGGGGGGACAGATACGCAGTATTTT. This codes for CASGGGTDTQYF.

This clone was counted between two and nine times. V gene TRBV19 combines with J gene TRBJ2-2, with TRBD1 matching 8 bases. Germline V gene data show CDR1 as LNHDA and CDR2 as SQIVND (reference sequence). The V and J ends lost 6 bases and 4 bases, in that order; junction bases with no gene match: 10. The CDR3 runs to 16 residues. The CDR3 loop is CASSPARTGPTGELFF. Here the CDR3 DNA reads TGTGCCAGTAGCCCCGCGAGGACAGGGCCCACCGGGGAGCTGTTTTTT.

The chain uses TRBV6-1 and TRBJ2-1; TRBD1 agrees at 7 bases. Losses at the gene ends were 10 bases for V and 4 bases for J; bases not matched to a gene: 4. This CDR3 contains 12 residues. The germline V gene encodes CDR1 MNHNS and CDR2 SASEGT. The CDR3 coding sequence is TGTGCCATGGGGACAGCATACAATGAGCAGTTCTTC. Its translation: CAMGTAYNEQFF.

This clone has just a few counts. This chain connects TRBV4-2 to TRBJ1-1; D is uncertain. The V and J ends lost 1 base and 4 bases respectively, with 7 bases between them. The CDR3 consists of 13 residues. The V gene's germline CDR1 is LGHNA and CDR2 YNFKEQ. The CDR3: CASSQAGFTEAFF. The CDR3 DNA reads TGTGCCAGCAGCCAAGCGGGGTTCACTGAAGCTTTCTTT.

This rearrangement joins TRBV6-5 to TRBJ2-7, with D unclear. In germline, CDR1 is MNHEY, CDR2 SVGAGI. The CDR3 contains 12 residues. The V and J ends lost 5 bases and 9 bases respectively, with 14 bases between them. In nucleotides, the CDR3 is TGTGCCAGCAGTGCCGATCGAGGTATGCAGTACTTC. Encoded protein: CASSADRGMQYF.

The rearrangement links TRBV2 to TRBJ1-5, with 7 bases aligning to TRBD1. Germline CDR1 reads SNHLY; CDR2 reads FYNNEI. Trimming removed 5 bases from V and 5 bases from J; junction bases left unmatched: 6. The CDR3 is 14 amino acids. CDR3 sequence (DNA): TGTGCCAGCAGTCCAGACAGGGCAGATCAGCCCCAGCATTTT. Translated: CASSPDRADQPQHF.

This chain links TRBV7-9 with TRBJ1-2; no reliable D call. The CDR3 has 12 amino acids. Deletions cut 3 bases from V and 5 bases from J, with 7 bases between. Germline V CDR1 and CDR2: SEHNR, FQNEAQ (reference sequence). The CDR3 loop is CASSFREYGYTF. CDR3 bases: TGTGCCAGCAGCTTTAGGGAGTATGGCTACACCTTC. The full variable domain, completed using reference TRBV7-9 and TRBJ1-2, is DTGVSQNPRHKITKRGQNVTFRCDPISEHNRLYWYRQTLGQGPEFLTYFQNEAQLEKSRLLSDRFSAERPKGSFSTLEIQRTEQGDSAMYLCASSFREYGYTFGSGTRLTVV.

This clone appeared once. CDR3 sequence: CASSEWRDNQPQHF. The CDR3, as DNA: TGTGCCAGCAGTGAATGGAGGGACAATCAGCCCCAGCATTTT. The V gene is TRBV2, the J gene TRBJ1-5; D uncertain. The V gene's germline CDR1 is SNHLY and CDR2 FYNNEI. V was trimmed by 2 bases and J by 3 bases, leaving 8 bases between them. The CDR3 length is 14 residues.

CDR3 bases: TGTGCCAGCAGTTACGGGGCGGCGATGAAGACCCAGTACTTC. Translation: CASSYGAAMKTQYF. The V and J genes are TRBV6-5 and TRBJ2-5; D is perhaps TRBD1 (5 bases). Between the trimmed V and J ends, which lost 2 bases and 6 bases, there was a span of 13 bases. The CDR3 is 14 amino acids. Per germline, CDR1 MNHEY and CDR2 SVGAGI.